One sample yielded the 27 T cell receptor beta chains listed below, sequenced in a study of siplizumab effects on memory and regulatory T cells. The protocol was immunoSEQ multiplex PCR, while the TCRdb copy is restricted to in-frame clones and leaves out a portion. The sample has tens of thousands of clones, about 90% seen once; the top ten hold 25% to 35%. Sequencing was carried out using CD8+ T cells sorted from blood. Receptors originate from a human donor in good health.

The rearrangement uses TRBV5-5 and TRBJ1-5, with 8 bases identical to TRBD1. The germline CDR1 and CDR2 sequences are SGHKS and YYEKEE (reference sequence). Germline trimming cut 4 bases from V and 7 bases from J; bases unmatched to any gene: 7. The CDR3 has 14 amino acids. Written as DNA, the CDR3 is TGTGCCAGCAGCCCCGGACAGGGCGTACAGCCCCAGCATTTT. This codes for CASSPGQGVQPQHF.

The V gene is TRBV7-3, the J gene TRBJ1-2, with unresolved D. V lost 2 bases and J lost 0, with 10 bases in between. This CDR3 region has 15 residues. Germline-derived CDR1 and CDR2 are SGHTA and FQGTGA. CDR3 protein: CASSLLDGANYGYTF. The CDR3 DNA reads TGTGCCAGCAGCTTATTGGACGGAGCTAACTATGGCTACACCTTC.

The V call is TRBV4-2, the J call TRBJ2-5; 11 nucleotides match TRBD2. The germline V gene has CDR1 LGHNA and CDR2 YNFKEQ. The junction had 8 bases not matched to a gene; V was cut back by 0 bases and J by 8 bases. CDR3 length: 16 amino acids. CDR3: CASSQEETSGTDTQYF. The CDR3 bases are TGTGCCAGCAGCCAAGAAGAGACTAGCGGGACCGACACCCAGTACTTC.

A note on this clone: The germline gene is not matched at one end of the junction; a read error may be the cause. The gene calls are TRBV10-3 and TRBJ2-1; TRBD2 is a possible D gene (6 bases). The germline gives CDR1 ENHRY, CDR2 SYGVKD. This CDR3 contains 16 residues. CDR3 sequence reads: CAISDGGNPSHNEQFF. The CDR3 region has the DNA TGTGCCATCAGTGACGGCGGGAACCCCTCCCACAATGAGCAGTTCTTC.

The rearrangement uses TRBV29-1 and TRBJ2-3; D unclear. The V gene's germline CDR1 is SQVTM and CDR2 ANQGSEA. Trimming pared 2 bases from V and 4 bases from J, leaving 4 bases between. The CDR3 is made up of 11 amino acids. The CDR3 nucleotides read TGCAGCGTTGAATACCCAGATACGCAGTATTTT. Its translation is CSVEYPDTQYF.

This rearrangement joins TRBV13 to TRBJ2-7; tentatively, D is TRBD2 (6 bases). This CDR3 comprises 15 residues. V dropped 5 bases and J dropped 3 bases, with 17 bases sitting between them. Germline V gene data show CDR1 as PRHDT and CDR2 as FYEKMQ (reference sequence). The chain's CDR3 is CASSHTAGLIYEQYF. The CDR3 DNA sequence: TGTGCCAGCAGCCACACAGCGGGTTTGATCTACGAGCAGTACTTC.

The chain carries TRBV2 and TRBJ2-2, with 7 bases identical to TRBD1. V dropped 4 bases and J dropped 7; count of bases not matched to a gene: 12. The CDR3 length is 16 residues. Germline V gives CDR1 SNHLY, CDR2 FYNNEI. DNA for the CDR3: TGTGCCAGCAGTGGTCCTGACAGGGCTTACGGCGGGGAGCTGTTTTTT. Translating gives CASSGPDRAYGGELFF.

The chain joins TRBV5-1 to TRBJ1-2; 8 positions agree with TRBD1. The J segment lost 2 bases and the V segment lost 4 bases, leaving 10 bases of the junction unmatched. The CDR3 loop spans 16 amino acids. Germline V gene lookup returns CDR1 SGHRS and CDR2 YFSETQ. The CDR3 region is CASSGTTGDVNYGYTF. CDR3 in DNA: TGCGCCAGCAGCGGAACGACAGGGGATGTAAACTATGGCTACACCTTC.

This clone has more than one count but fewer than ten. This rearrangement joins TRBV19 to TRBJ1-2; the D is unclear. V was shortened by 3 bases and J by 5 bases, with 10 bases between the two germline ends. Germline V gives CDR1 LNHDA, CDR2 SQIVND (reference sequence). This CDR3 has 13 residues. CDR3: CASSITGDYGYTF. Written as DNA, the CDR3 is TGTGCCAGTAGTATTACCGGGGATTATGGCTACACCTTC.

The chain carries TRBV6-6 and TRBJ1-2; TRBD1 is a possible D gene (6 bases). The germline V gene encodes CDR1 MNHNY and CDR2 SVGAGI (reference sequence). This CDR3 region has 15 residues. The V gene lost 2 bases and the J gene lost 8 bases, with 18 bases spanning the gap. The CDR3 DNA follows: TGTGCCAGCAGTTACGCAGCAACAGGGATCGACGGCTACACCTTC. Its translation is CASSYAATGIDGYTF.

V usage is TRBV7-2 and J usage is TRBJ2-7, with D possibly being TRBD1 or TRBD2 (5 bases each). The CDR3 contains 14 residues. Per the germline V gene, CDR1 is SGHTA and CDR2 is FQGNSA. Trimming left V 3 bases short and J 6 bases short, with 15 bases between. CDR3 sequence (DNA): TGTGCCAGCAGCTTTTTGATAGGGGACGCCGAGCAGTACTTC. Translation gives CASSFLIGDAEQYF.

The chain couples TRBV5-1 to TRBJ1-1, with 11 nucleotides matching TRBD1. V shed 4 bases and J 5 bases; nucleotides not matched to a gene: 4. The germline CDR1 and CDR2 sequences are SGHRS and YFSETQ. The CDR3 covers 14 residues. As DNA, the CDR3 is TGCGCCAGCAGCAGTGGACAGGGGGCTACTGAAGCTTTCTTT. Amino acids: CASSSGQGATEAFF.

This clone was recorded once. The V call is TRBV4-1, the J call TRBJ2-5, with TRBD2 as a possible D gene (6 bases). CDR1 and CDR2 (germline): MGHRA, YSYEKL. The CDR3 runs 14 residues. Trimming cost V 4 bases and J 7 bases, with 16 bases left between them. CDR3 loop: CASSPSTGAATQYF. CDR3 DNA sequence: TGCGCCAGCAGCCCCTCAACGGGAGCGGCGACCCAGTACTTC.

This sequence joins TRBV7-8 and TRBJ1-5; tentatively, D is TRBD1 (6 bases). Trimming stripped 5 bases from V and 3 bases from J, with 14 bases between. Germline CDR1 reads SGHVS; CDR2 reads FQNEAQ. CDR3 length equals 15 residues. The CDR3 sequence is CASSLADSLNQPQHF. As DNA, the CDR3 is TGTGCCAGCAGCCTGGCGGACAGTCTCAATCAGCCCCAGCATTTT.

This chain links TRBV5-1 with TRBJ2-7; TRBD1 is a possible D gene (7 bases). With 3 bases removed from V and 6 bases from J, the gap between germline ends came to 16 bases. The CDR3 sequence is 14 residues long. Germline V gene sequence: CDR1 SGHRS, CDR2 YFSETQ. CDR3 bases: TGCGCCAGCAGCTACTCAGGGGGGAGCTTCGAGCAGTACTTC. This encodes CASSYSGGSFEQYF.

In DNA, the CDR3 is TGTGCCAGCAGTTTATCCGGGGGTCCCGAGCAGTACTTC. Residues: CASSLSGGPEQYF. This chain connects TRBV27 to TRBJ2-7, with D perhaps TRBD2 (6 bases). The CDR3 contains 13 residues. V lost 0 bases, J lost 6 bases, and 9 bases lay in between. The germline V gene has CDR1 MNHEY and CDR2 SMNVEV (reference sequence).

The chain carries TRBV16 and TRBJ2-1, with no clear D. The CDR3 is made up of 13 amino acids. V dropped 0 bases and J dropped 7 bases, with 7 bases sitting between them. CDR1 is KGHSY and CDR2 is FQNENV in the germline V gene. In DNA, the CDR3 is TGTGCCAGCAGCCAATCGAAAGTTAATGAGCAGTTCTTC. Translation: CASSQSKVNEQFF. The entire variable domain, with the rest obtained from reference TRBV16 and TRBJ2-1, is as follows: GEEVAQTPKHLVRGEGQKAKLYCAPIKGHSYVFWYQQVLKNEFKFLISFQNENVFDETGMPKERFSAKCLPNSPCSLEIQATKLEDSAVYFCASSQSKVNEQFFGPGTRLTVL.

V is TRBV4-1 and J is TRBJ1-4; 9 bases agree with TRBD1. The CDR3 totals 15 residues. Germline CDR1 is MGHRA and CDR2 is YSYEKL. Germline trimming cut 5 bases from V and 8 bases from J; bases unmatched to any gene: 9. The CDR3 region has the DNA TGCGCCAGCAGCTCCCGGGGACAGGGAGTCGAAAAACTGTTTTTT. This encodes CASSSRGQGVEKLFF.

The chain joins TRBV6-5 to TRBJ2-1, with 8 bases lining up with TRBD1. Losses at the gene ends were 6 bases for V and 9 bases for J; bases not matched to a gene: 7. The CDR3 length is 13 residues. The V gene's germline CDR1 is MNHEY and CDR2 SVGAGI. The CDR3 DNA follows: TGTGCCAGCAGCCGGGACAGGCTAGGTGAGCAGTTCTTC. Amino acid sequence: CASSRDRLGEQFF.

V is TRBV4-1 and J is TRBJ2-5, with 10 positions matching TRBD2. The J call may be mistaken, given a closer DNA end match to TRBJ2-7. The CDR3 is 15 residues long. Germline V CDR1 and CDR2: MGHRA, YSYEKL. DNA for the CDR3: TGCGCCAGCAGCCAACTAGCGGGGGTTACGAACGAGCAGTACTTC. It codes for CASSQLAGVTNEQYF.

V usage is TRBV7-6 and J usage is TRBJ2-7; D gene ambiguous. Between the trimmed V and J ends, which lost 5 bases and 1 base, there was a span of 9 bases. The CDR3 runs to 13 residues. CDR1 SGHVS and CDR2 FNYEAQ come from the germline V gene. The CDR3 region has the DNA TGTGCCAGCAGCCCGGGCCTGTCCTACGAGCAGTACTTC. Its protein is CASSPGLSYEQYF.

V and J are TRBV7-8 and TRBJ1-1; D remains unclear. The CDR3 sequence is 16 residues long. Trimming removed 4 bases at V and 0 bases at J, with 15 bases between. CDR1 is SGHVS, CDR2 FQNEAQ, per germline. The CDR3 loop reads CASSYRKAVMNTEAFF. CDR3 DNA: TGTGCCAGCAGCTACCGTAAGGCCGTCATGAACACTGAAGCTTTCTTT. Filled out from reference TRBV7-8 and TRBJ1-1, the complete variable domain reads GAGVSQSPRYKVAKRGQDVALRCDPISGHVSLFWYQQALGQGPEFLTYFQNEAQLDKSGLPSDRFFAERPEGSVSTLKIQRTQQEDSAVYLCASSYRKAVMNTEAFFGQGTRLTVV.

This rearrangement joins TRBV15 to TRBJ2-7; a weak D match, TRBD1 (6 bases). Germline values: CDR1 LNHNV, CDR2 YYDKDF (reference sequence). The CDR3 runs 13 residues. Trimming pared 8 bases from V and 1 base from J, leaving 12 bases between. Written as DNA, the CDR3 is TGTGCCACCCGTAGACAGGCGTCCTACGAGCAGTACTTC. It yields the protein CATRRQASYEQYF.

This clone was found once. The rearrangement links TRBV9 to TRBJ2-1; 8 bases agree with TRBD1. V dropped 4 bases and J dropped 0; count of bases not matched to a gene: 15. Looked up from germline, CDR1 is SGDLS and CDR2 is YYNGEE. This CDR3 region has 19 residues. The CDR3 loop is CASSSKTGADYSSYNEQFF. The CDR3 region has the DNA TGTGCCAGCAGCTCAAAGACAGGGGCTGATTATAGCTCCTACAATGAGCAGTTCTTC.

The chain employs TRBV27 and TRBJ1-6; D call uncertain. With 5 bases removed from V and 9 bases from J, the gap between germline ends came to 14 bases. This CDR3 region has 14 residues. CDR1 MNHEY and CDR2 SMNVEV come from the germline V gene (reference sequence). The CDR3 here is CASSVQAWGSPLHF. CDR3 coding DNA: TGTGCCAGCAGTGTCCAGGCCTGGGGTTCACCCCTCCACTTT.

The rearrangement joins TRBV6-5 to TRBJ2-5; D tentatively reads TRBD1 or TRBD2 (5 bases each). V lost 4 bases and J lost 2, with 11 bases in between. CDR1 MNHEY and CDR2 SVGAGI come from the germline V gene. This CDR3 has 14 residues. The CDR3 sequence is CASSWGTEQETQYF. The CDR3, as DNA: TGTGCCAGCAGTTGGGGGACCGAACAAGAGACCCAGTACTTC.

The sample holds a few counts of this clone. The chain links TRBV2 to TRBJ1-1, with D uncertain. There are 11 residues in the CDR3. From germline, CDR1 is SNHLY and CDR2 FYNNEI. With 9 bases removed from V and 2 bases from J, the gap between germline ends came to 7 bases. The CDR3 protein is CARRSNTEAFF. CDR3 in DNA: TGTGCCAGACGGAGTAACACTGAAGCTTTCTTT.